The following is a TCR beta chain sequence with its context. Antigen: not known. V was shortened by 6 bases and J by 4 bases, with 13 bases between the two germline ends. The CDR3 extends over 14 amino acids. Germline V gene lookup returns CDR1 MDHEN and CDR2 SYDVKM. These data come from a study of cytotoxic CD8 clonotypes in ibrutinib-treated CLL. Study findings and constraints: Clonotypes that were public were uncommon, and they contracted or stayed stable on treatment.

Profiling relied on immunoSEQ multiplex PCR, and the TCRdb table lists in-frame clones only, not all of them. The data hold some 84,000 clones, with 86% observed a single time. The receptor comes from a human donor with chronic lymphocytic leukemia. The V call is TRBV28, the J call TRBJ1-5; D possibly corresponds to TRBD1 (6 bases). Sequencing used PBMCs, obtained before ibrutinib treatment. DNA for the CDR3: TGTGCCAGCAGCAGCCGGACAGATAATCAGCCCCAGCATTTT. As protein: CASSSRTDNQPQHF.